The rows below give T cell receptor beta chains drawn from one sample of a study of blood T cell repertoires in COVID-19. Assay used: immunoSEQ multiplex PCR; TCRdb lists only in-frame clones, some missing. Of some 45,000 clones listed, 88% are singletons. Sequenced material: peripheral blood. Receptor source: a human donor in a cohort sampled during active COVID-19. The CDR3 runs from the conserved cysteine through the conserved F or W. D genes are given only for firm matches. Clone size is given for some rows only: seen once, a few or many times, or a class if the clone is expanded.

-	TRBV5-1	TRBJ2-7	TRBD1	CASSPLGTGAFYEQYF	TGCGCCAGCAGCCCTCTAGGGACAGGGGCTTTCTACGAGCAGTACTTC
-	TRBV7-2	TRBJ1-4	TRBD1	CASSLSPDRAEKLFF	TGTGCCAGCAGCTTATCTCCGGACAGGGCTGAAAAACTGTTTTTT
-	TRBV2	TRBJ2-3	-	CASSVAYTDTQYF	TGTGCCAGCAGTGTAGCCTACACAGATACGCAGTATTTT
-	TRBV19	TRBJ2-1	TRBD1	CASGQGPSYNEQFF	TGTGCCAGCGGACAGGGTCCCTCCTACAATGAGCAGTTCTTC
-	TRBV5-4	TRBJ1-2	-	CASSPDSNYGYTF	TGTGCTAGCAGCCCGGACAGTAACTATGGCTACACCTTC
-	TRBV11-2	TRBJ2-1	-	CASSLEGLGTNEQFF	TGTGCCAGCAGCTTAGAAGGGCTTGGGACAAATGAGCAGTTCTTC
-	TRBV9	TRBJ2-7	TRBD1	CASSFERTRSGGRFQQYF	TGTGCCAGCAGTTTCGAGCGGACCCGATCAGGGGGCCGGTTTCAGCAGTACTTC
-	TRBV28	TRBJ2-7	-	CASSLYGGVYEQYF	TGTGCCAGCAGTTTATATGGAGGGGTTTACGAGCAGTACTTC
few	TRBV4-2	TRBJ1-4	-	CASSRGLSATNEKLFF	TGTGCCAGCAGCCGGGGACTATCGGCAACTAATGAAAAACTGTTTTTT
-	TRBV2	TRBJ2-1	-	CASRRRGEQFF	TGTGCCAGCCGAAGGAGAGGTGAGCAGTTCTTC
-	TRBV4-3	TRBJ1-5	-	CASSQGHSNQPQHF	TGCGCCAGCAGCCAAGGTCATAGCAATCAGCCCCAGCATTTT
-	TRBV7-3	TRBJ1-1	-	CASSLSMNTEAFF	TGTGCCAGCAGCTTAAGTATGAACACTGAAGCTTTCTTT
-	TRBV12-3/TRBV12-4	TRBJ2-5	-	CASSLGHLETQYF	TGTGCCAGCAGTTTGGGGCACTTAGAGACCCAGTACTTC
-	TRBV4-2	TRBJ2-3	-	CASSQGGAQGNTQYF	TGTGCCAGCAGCCAAGGGGGTGCCCAGGGCAATACGCAGTATTTT
-	TRBV2	TRBJ2-7	TRBD1	CASSVLPGQAISYEQYF	TGTGCCAGCAGTGTTCTCCCGGGACAGGCGATTTCATACGAGCAGTACTTC
-	TRBV11-2	TRBJ2-5	-	CASSEFRVPGVQETQYF	TGTGCCAGCAGCGAATTTCGGGTCCCGGGGGTACAAGAGACCCAGTACTTC
-	TRBV7-2	TRBJ1-1	-	CASSLVENTEAFF	TGTGCCAGCAGCTTAGTAGAGAACACTGAAGCTTTCTTT
-	TRBV2	TRBJ2-5	-	CATKLSQETQYF	TGTGCCACTAAATTATCCCAAGAGACCCAGTACTTC
-	TRBV7-3	TRBJ1-2	-	CASSPLGGPQPEGGYTF	TGTGCCAGCAGCCCCCTGGGGGGACCCCAGCCCGAGGGTGGCTACACCTTC
-	TRBV27	TRBJ1-6	TRBD1	CASSLKGANNSPLHF	TGTGCCAGCAGTTTAAAGGGGGCTAACAATTCACCCCTCCACTTT
-	TRBV7-2	TRBJ2-7	TRBD1	CASSPRQGSHEQYF	TGTGCCAGCAGCCCCCGACAGGGCAGCCACGAGCAGTACTTC
-	TRBV11-2	TRBJ2-1	TRBD2	CASSLGSGGPYNEQFF	TGTGCCAGCAGCTTAGGTAGCGGGGGGCCCTACAATGAGCAGTTCTTC
-	TRBV5-5	TRBJ1-1	-	CASSLVVRNTEAFF	TGTGCCAGCAGCTTGGTAGTCCGAAACACTGAAGCTTTCTTT
-	TRBV9	TRBJ2-3	-	CASSAWTGGGTGADTQYF	TGTGCCAGCAGCGCCTGGACTGGGGGGGGGACAGGTGCAGATACGCAGTATTTT
-	TRBV3-1/TRBV3-2	TRBJ2-7	-	CASSQGPDSYEQYF	TGTGCCAGCAGCCAAGGGCCCGACTCCTACGAGCAGTACTTC
-	TRBV27	TRBJ2-7	TRBD1	CASSFGDRGNEQYF	TGTGCCAGCAGTTTCGGGGACAGGGGTAACGAGCAGTACTTC
once	TRBV18	TRBJ1-6	TRBD1	CASSPFEQGNNSPLHF	TGTGCCAGCTCACCTTTTGAACAGGGGAATAATTCACCCCTCCACTTT
-	TRBV6-2/TRBV6-3	TRBJ2-7	-	CASSYSYGYYTYEQYF	TGTGCCAGCAGTTACTCGTATGGGTACTACACCTACGAGCAGTACTTC
-	TRBV6-2/TRBV6-3	TRBJ2-3	TRBD1	CASSSWTGGTDTQYF	TGTGCCAGCAGTTCCTGGACAGGGGGCACAGATACGCAGTATTTT
few	TRBV24-1	TRBJ2-7	-	CATSDAGPRQYF	TGTGCCACCAGTGACGCAGGTCCAAGGCAGTACTTC
few	TRBV6-5	TRBJ2-1	-	CASSYSQRDEQFF	TGTGCCAGCAGTTACTCCCAGCGCGATGAGCAGTTCTTC
-	TRBV9	TRBJ2-2	TRBD1	CASSAGQGTGELFF	TGTGCCAGCAGCGCGGGACAGGGGACCGGGGAGCTGTTTTTT
-	TRBV7-3	TRBJ1-2	TRBD1	CASSDGTANGYTF	TGTGCCAGCAGCGACGGGACAGCTAATGGCTACACCTTC
-	TRBV4-3	TRBJ2-3	TRBD1	CASSQEGTGTSTDTQYF	TGCGCCAGCAGCCAAGAAGGGACAGGGACTAGCACAGATACGCAGTATTTT
-	TRBV7-9	TRBJ1-4	TRBD1	CASSDRVRATNEKLFF	TGTGCCAGCAGCGACAGGGTTAGGGCAACTAATGAAAAACTGTTTTTT
-	TRBV11-3	TRBJ2-7	TRBD1	CASRIPGQETYEQYF	TGTGCCAGCAGGATACCGGGACAGGAGACCTACGAGCAGTACTTC
-	TRBV20-1	TRBJ1-2	-	CSARADYGYTF	TGCAGTGCTAGAGCGGACTATGGCTACACCTTC
-	TRBV12-3/TRBV12-4	TRBJ2-7	-	CASSPFYYEQYF	TGTGCCAGCAGCCCCTTTTACTACGAGCAGTACTTC
-	TRBV28	TRBJ2-7	-	CASSPPAHF	TGTGCCAGCAGTCCCCCAGCGCACTTC
-	TRBV30	TRBJ2-5	-	CAWSVSGSVRETQYF	TGTGCCTGGAGTGTCTCGGGGAGCGTTAGAGAGACCCAGTACTTC
-	TRBV5-1	TRBJ1-4	TRBD1	CASSLGGQGTTNEKLFF	TGCGCCAGCAGCTTGGGGGGACAGGGGACGACTAATGAAAAACTGTTTTTT
-	TRBV4-1	TRBJ2-3	-	CASSQVWGPDTQYF	TGCGCCAGCAGCCAAGTGTGGGGGCCAGATACGCAGTATTTT
-	TRBV2	TRBJ2-1	TRBD2	CASSVLAGGHNEQFF	TGTGCCAGCAGTGTACTAGCGGGGGGGCACAATGAGCAGTTCTTC
-	TRBV10-3	TRBJ1-2	TRBD1	CAISPGQGNYGYTF	TGTGCCATCAGTCCGGGACAGGGGAACTATGGCTACACCTTC
-	TRBV2	TRBJ1-1	TRBD1	CASSDRDRAITEAFF	TGTGCCAGCAGTGACCGGGACAGGGCGATCACTGAAGCTTTCTTT
-	TRBV4-2	TRBJ2-1	TRBD1	CASSLAGDRVDYNEQFF	TGTGCCAGCAGCCTCGCCGGAGACAGGGTTGACTACAATGAGCAGTTCTTC
-	TRBV18	TRBJ1-2	-	CASSPPSGNYGYTF	TGTGCCAGCTCACCACCGTCAGGGAACTATGGCTACACCTTC
-	TRBV5-8	TRBJ2-7	-	CASSSLQGYEQYF	TGTGCCAGCAGCTCTTTACAGGGCTACGAGCAGTACTTC
-	TRBV6-5	TRBJ2-7	-	CASSYSHSSSYEQYF	TGTGCCAGCAGTTACTCGCACAGTTCTTCCTACGAGCAGTACTTC
-	TRBV2	TRBJ1-1	-	CATTREQGMNTEAFF	TGTGCCACCACGAGGGAGCAGGGGATGAACACTGAAGCTTTCTTT
-	TRBV2	TRBJ2-1	TRBD2	CATSPRRDRAGLAGGQEQFF	TGTGCCACCTCCCCGCGGAGGGACAGGGCTGGACTAGCGGGGGGCCAGGAGCAGTTCTTC
-	TRBV25-1	TRBJ2-1	TRBD1	CASSERTGGAWQFF	TGTGCCAGCAGTGAAAGGACAGGGGGCGCGTGGCAGTTCTTC
-	TRBV6-5	TRBJ1-1	TRBD1	CASSTRQGSIAEAFF	TGTGCCAGCAGTACCCGACAGGGGTCTATAGCTGAAGCTTTCTTT
-	TRBV18	TRBJ2-7	TRBD2	CASSPPSGGTSYEQYF	TGTGCCAGCTCACCACCAAGCGGGGGGACTTCCTACGAGCAGTACTTC